This TCR beta chain was captured in a study of CD8 T cells in Susac syndrome. The CDR3 contains 12 residues. Germline assignment: CDR1 DFQATT and CDR2 SNEGSKA (reference sequence). The RNA input was 0.5 to 1 ug, and it was reverse transcribed with random hexamers. MiXCR was run by TCRdb on the immunoSEQ multiplex PCR reads, yielding one entry per CDR3 protein. The sample yields 150,000 or so distinct CDR3 sequences, about 96% seen once. For this clonotype: One junction end disagrees with the germline gene, perhaps due to a read error.

This chain joins TRBV20-1 and TRBJ1-2; tentative D call: TRBD1 (5 bases). The source of this sequence is a human donor with Susac syndrome. What was sequenced was CD4+ T cells from PBMCs. CDR3 nucleotide sequence: TGCAGTGCTAGTGACCTCCTGGGGCAGAGGGCCTTC. Translating it yields CSASDLLGQRAF.